A selection of T cell receptor beta chains follows, all from one sample in a study of blood T cell repertoires in COVID-19. Using immunoSEQ multiplex PCR, the repertoire was profiled, and TCRdb retains in-frame clones only, with some absent. This sample has 150,000 or so clones, with roughly four fifths found just once. Sequenced sample: peripheral blood. The origin of the receptors is a human donor with acute or convalescent COVID-19. The donor label of this sample is uncertain. Each CDR3 is given with its conserved first and last residue. D genes are given only for firm matches. Where a row states a size, it is once, few, many or the class of an expanded clone; other rows omit it.

clone size	J gene	D gene	V gene	CDR3 protein	CDR3 DNA
NA	TRBJ1-6	NA	TRBV9	CASSVTGYNSPLHF	TGTGCCAGCAGCGTTACAGGCTATAATTCACCCCTCCACTTT
NA	TRBJ1-2	NA	TRBV4-2	CASTGGLRGYTF	TGTGCCAGTACGGGGGGGCTTCGAGGCTACACCTTC
few	TRBJ1-1	TRBD1	TRBV6-5	CASTTGAGSSFF	TGTGCCAGCACCACAGGGGCAGGGTCGTCCTTCTTT
NA	TRBJ1-2	TRBD1	TRBV7-9	CASSRGQGYGYTF	TGTGCCAGCAGCCGGGGACAGGGGTACGGCTACACCTTC
few	TRBJ2-7	TRBD2	TRBV5-4	CASSLGAGGMSEQYF	TGTGCCAGCAGCCTGGGAGCCGGGGGGATGAGCGAGCAGTACTTC
NA	TRBJ1-2	NA	TRBV30	CAWSSLGGYAF	TGTGCCTGGAGCAGTCTTGGGGGCTACGCCTTC
NA	TRBJ1-3	NA	TRBV6-5	CASSYSVGSTGNTIYF	TGTGCCAGCAGTTACTCGGTCGGTTCTACTGGAAACACCATATATTTT
NA	TRBJ1-5	TRBD1	TRBV2	CASSRDRGGRQPQHF	TGTGCCAGCAGTAGGGACAGGGGAGGGAGGCAGCCCCAGCATTTT
NA	TRBJ1-5	NA	TRBV28	CASSIMDREEPQHF	TGTGCCAGCAGTATTATGGACCGGGAGGAGCCCCAGCATTTT
NA	TRBJ2-5	TRBD2	TRBV4-3	CASSSSAGGRETQYF	TGCGCCAGCAGCTCGTCAGCGGGGGGGCGAGAGACCCAGTACTTC
NA	TRBJ2-5	TRBD1	TRBV10-3	CAISPGTGQETQYF	TGTGCCATCAGCCCCGGGACAGGGCAGGAGACCCAGTACTTC
NA	TRBJ1-2	NA	TRBV12-3/TRBV12-4	CASSFSGGYGYTF	TGTGCCAGCAGTTTTTCGGGTGGATATGGCTACACCTTC
NA	TRBJ1-1	NA	TRBV27	CASSSGIPRGEAFF	TGTGCCAGCAGTTCTGGAATCCCGCGAGGGGAAGCTTTCTTT
NA	TRBJ1-1	NA	TRBV7-9	CASARADTEAFF	TGTGCCAGCGCCCGAGCGGACACTGAAGCTTTCTTT
many	TRBJ1-3	NA	TRBV5-1	CASSLGGANSGNTIYF	TGCGCCAGCAGCTTGGGTGGGGCAAACTCTGGAAACACCATATATTTT
NA	TRBJ1-2	NA	TRBV7-9	CASSTLTGISGYTF	TGTGCCAGCAGCACCTTAACAGGGATAAGCGGCTACACCTTC
NA	TRBJ1-1	TRBD1	TRBV4-1	CASSSGTGGGTEAFF	TGCGCCAGCAGCTCCGGGACAGGCGGTGGAACTGAAGCTTTCTTT
NA	TRBJ1-5	NA	TRBV5-1	CASSLSGSLNQPQHF	TGCGCCAGCAGCTTATCAGGGTCCTTAAATCAGCCCCAGCATTTT
NA	TRBJ1-2	NA	TRBV10-3	CAISEDRWGGYTF	TGTGCCATCAGTGAAGACAGGTGGGGAGGCTACACCTTC
once	TRBJ2-7	TRBD1	TRBV6-6	CASRRHTGDEQYF	TGTGCCAGCAGACGACATACAGGGGACGAGCAGTACTTC
NA	TRBJ2-5	NA	TRBV30	CAWSQGRSQETQYF	TGTGCCTGGAGCCAGGGTCGCTCTCAAGAGACCCAGTACTTC
NA	TRBJ2-7	TRBD1	TRBV2	CASSSGTGGYEQYF	TGTGCCAGCAGTTCCGGGACAGGGGGCTACGAGCAGTACTTC
once	TRBJ2-5	NA	TRBV19	CASSIGGRGIQETQYF	TGTGCCAGTAGTATAGGGGGACGGGGGATCCAAGAGACCCAGTACTTC
NA	TRBJ1-5	NA	TRBV30	CAWSTRGGGNQPQHF	TGTGCCTGGAGTACCAGAGGAGGAGGCAATCAGCCCCAGCATTTT
few	TRBJ2-2	TRBD2	TRBV5-4	CASSFGQRGGVGELFF	TGTGCCAGCAGCTTCGGCCAGCGGGGGGGCGTCGGGGAGCTGTTTTTT
NA	TRBJ1-4	NA	TRBV5-1	CASSLTGATNEKLFF	TGCGCCAGCAGCTTGACAGGTGCAACTAATGAAAAACTGTTTTTT
few	TRBJ1-1	NA	TRBV7-9	CASSLVKGRYTEAFF	TGTGCCAGCAGCTTAGTAAAGGGGCGATACACTGAAGCTTTCTTT
NA	TRBJ1-5	TRBD1	TRBV7-2	CASSSGTVNQPQHF	TGTGCCAGCAGCTCCGGGACAGTCAATCAGCCCCAGCATTTT
NA	TRBJ2-3	NA	TRBV12-3/TRBV12-4	CASLGQLTDTQYF	TGTGCCAGCCTTGGACAGCTCACAGATACGCAGTATTTT
NA	TRBJ2-3	NA	TRBV6-1	CASSEFHTQDTQYF	TGTGCCAGCAGTGAATTCCATACACAAGATACGCAGTATTTT
NA	TRBJ2-5	NA	TRBV4-2	CASSQGPQGGQETQYF	TGTGCCAGCAGCCAAGGGCCACAGGGAGGGCAAGAGACCCAGTACTTC
NA	TRBJ2-7	TRBD2	TRBV19	CASSISKVAGERNHQQYF	TGTGCCAGTAGTATCTCGAAGGTAGCGGGAGAAAGGAATCATCAGCAGTACTTC
NA	TRBJ1-1	TRBD1	TRBV7-2	CASSYLLTGANTEAFF	TGTGCCAGCAGCTACCTTCTGACAGGGGCGAACACTGAAGCTTTCTTT
NA	TRBJ1-2	NA	TRBV5-5	CASSLDSGVYGYTF	TGTGCCAGCAGCTTGGATTCGGGGGTGTACGGCTACACCTTC
once	TRBJ2-3	TRBD1	TRBV5-1	CASSPGQGTDTQYF	TGCGCCAGCAGCCCGGGACAGGGCACAGATACGCAGTATTTT
NA	TRBJ1-4	NA	TRBV15	CATSRDSYFVNEKLFF	TGTGCCACCAGCAGAGATTCCTATTTCGTCAATGAAAAACTGTTTTTT
NA	TRBJ1-6	TRBD1	TRBV9	CASSYGTALNSPLHF	TGTGCCAGCAGCTACGGGACAGCCCTTAATTCACCCCTCCACTTT
NA	TRBJ1-5	NA	TRBV3-1/TRBV3-2	CASSQDIPGVGNQPQHF	TGTGCCAGCAGCCAAGATATCCCAGGGGTCGGCAATCAGCCCCAGCATTTT
NA	TRBJ1-6	NA	TRBV5-4	CASSLGSPGEPNSPLHF	TGTGCCAGCAGCTTGGGAAGTCCGGGAGAGCCTAATTCACCCCTCCACTTT
NA	TRBJ2-3	NA	TRBV5-5	CASSLPSTDTQYF	TGTGCCAGCAGCTTGCCTAGCACAGATACGCAGTATTTT
NA	TRBJ1-2	NA	TRBV7-2	CASSPGRGLYGYTF	TGTGCCAGCAGCCCGGGGAGAGGGCTCTATGGCTACACCTTC
NA	TRBJ1-1	NA	TRBV6-2/TRBV6-3	CASSYSKKMPGRTEAFF	TGTGCCAGCAGTTACTCGAAAAAGATGCCAGGGAGGACTGAAGCTTTCTTT
NA	TRBJ1-1	NA	TRBV14	CASSHRVLTRSAFF	TGTGCCAGCAGTCACAGGGTCCTGACTCGGTCAGCTTTCTTT
NA	TRBJ1-5	NA	TRBV5-1	CASSLGGGSNQPQHF	TGCGCCAGCAGCTTGGGAGGGGGTAGCAATCAGCCCCAGCATTTT
NA	TRBJ2-7	TRBD2	TRBV6-5	CASSSAGGEGYEQYF	TGTGCCAGCAGTTCGGCGGGGGGGGAGGGTTACGAGCAGTACTTC
many	TRBJ2-7	TRBD2	TRBV4-1	CASSQDRLAGVLSSYEQYF	TGCGCCAGCAGCCAAGATAGGCTAGCGGGGGTTTTAAGCTCCTACGAGCAGTACTTC
NA	TRBJ2-1	NA	TRBV7-9	CASSLVGRYNEQFF	TGTGCCAGCAGCTTGGTGGGCCGCTACAATGAGCAGTTCTTC
NA	TRBJ1-6	NA	TRBV7-2	CASSLDRQNSPLHF	TGTGCCAGCAGTTTGGACAGACAGAATTCACCCCTCCACTTT